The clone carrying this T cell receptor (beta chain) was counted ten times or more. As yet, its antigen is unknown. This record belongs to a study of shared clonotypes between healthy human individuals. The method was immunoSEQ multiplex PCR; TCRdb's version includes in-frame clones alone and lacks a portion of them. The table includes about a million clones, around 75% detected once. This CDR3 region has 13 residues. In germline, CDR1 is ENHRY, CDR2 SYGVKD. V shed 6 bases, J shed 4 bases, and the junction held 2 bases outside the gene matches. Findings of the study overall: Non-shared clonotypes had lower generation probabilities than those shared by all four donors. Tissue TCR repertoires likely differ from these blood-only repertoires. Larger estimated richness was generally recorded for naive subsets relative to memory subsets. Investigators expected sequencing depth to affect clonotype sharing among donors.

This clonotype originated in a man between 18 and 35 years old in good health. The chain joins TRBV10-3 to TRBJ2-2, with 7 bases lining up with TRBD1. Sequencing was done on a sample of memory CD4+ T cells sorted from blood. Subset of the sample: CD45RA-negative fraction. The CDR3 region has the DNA TGTGCCATCAGACAGGGGAGCACCGGGGAGCTGTTTTTT. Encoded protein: CAIRQGSTGELFF.